This T cell receptor (beta chain) originates from a study of shared clonotypes between healthy human individuals. Comments on this clone: The antigen is not known. A junction end diverges from the germline sequence, so it may reflect a read error.

Germline values: CDR1 MNHEY, CDR2 SVGAGI. There are 15 residues in the CDR3. Study-wide results and limits: When naive CD4 clonotypes were compared across four donors, 5% to 5.5% were shared. What rarefaction showed was incomplete sorted-subset sequencing despite large depth.

Measured with immunoSEQ multiplex PCR; TCRdb has only the in-frame clones, and not every one. Among about 2.3 million clones listed, roughly 93% were seen once. The sequence was obtained from a man aged 18 to 35 in good health. Some clones in this sample may be carry-over from other donors' samples. Input material: naive CD4+ T cells from PBMCs. This sample's subset: CD45RA+ positively selected. The chain has TRBV6-5 and TRBJ2-7; D possibly uses TRBD1 or TRBD2 (5 bases each). The chain's CDR3 is CTSSSGTAGIYEQYF. The CDR3 nucleotides are TGTACCAGCAGCTCCGGGACGGCCGGCATCTACGAGCAGTACTTC.